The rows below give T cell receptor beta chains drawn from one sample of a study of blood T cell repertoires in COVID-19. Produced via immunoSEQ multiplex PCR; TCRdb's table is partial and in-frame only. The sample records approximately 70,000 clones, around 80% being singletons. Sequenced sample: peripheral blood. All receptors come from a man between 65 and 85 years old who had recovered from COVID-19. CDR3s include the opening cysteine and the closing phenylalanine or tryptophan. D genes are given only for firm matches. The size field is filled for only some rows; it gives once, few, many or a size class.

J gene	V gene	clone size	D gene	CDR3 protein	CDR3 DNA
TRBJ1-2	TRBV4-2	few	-	CASSPGVGYTF	TGTGCCAGCAGCCCCGGTGTTGGCTACACCTTC
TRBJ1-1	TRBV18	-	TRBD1	CASSPRTGGTEAFF	TGTGCCAGCTCACCCCGGACAGGGGGCACTGAAGCTTTCTTT
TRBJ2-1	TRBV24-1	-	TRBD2	CATSDFRAGAVQFF	TGTGCCACCAGTGATTTTCGAGCGGGGGCCGTGCAGTTCTTC
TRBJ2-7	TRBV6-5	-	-	CASSWDTPYEQYF	TGTGCCAGCAGTTGGGACACTCCCTACGAGCAGTACTTC
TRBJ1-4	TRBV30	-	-	CAWSPAGDITNEKLFF	TGTGCCTGGAGCCCGGCAGGGGATATAACTAATGAAAAACTGTTTTTT
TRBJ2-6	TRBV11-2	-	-	CASSTYRDTGANVLTF	TGTGCCAGCAGCACATACCGGGACACTGGGGCCAACGTCCTGACTTTC
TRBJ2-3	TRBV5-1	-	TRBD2	CASRLSGGSTDTQYF	TGCGCCAGCAGACTTAGCGGGGGCAGCACAGATACGCAGTATTTT
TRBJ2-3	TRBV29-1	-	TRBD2	CSVGLGFADTQYF	TGCAGCGTGGGACTAGGGTTTGCAGATACGCAGTATTTT
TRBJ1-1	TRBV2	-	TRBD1	CASSPGQGLRFNTEAFF	TGTGCCAGCAGTCCAGGACAGGGCCTGAGGTTTAACACTGAAGCTTTCTTT
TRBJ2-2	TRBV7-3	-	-	CASSLTPGHTGELFF	TGTGCCAGCAGCCTGACACCAGGCCACACCGGGGAGCTGTTTTTT
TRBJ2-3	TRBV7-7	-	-	CASSFNPIGDSSTDTQYF	TGTGCCAGCAGCTTTAACCCCATAGGCGACTCAAGCACAGATACGCAGTATTTT
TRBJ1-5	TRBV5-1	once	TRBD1	CASSPDRGDQPQHF	TGCGCCAGCAGCCCGGACAGGGGAGATCAGCCCCAGCATTTT
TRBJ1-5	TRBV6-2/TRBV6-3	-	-	CASSFPGLLSQPQHF	TGTGCCAGCAGTTTTCCGGGACTTCTTAGTCAGCCCCAGCATTTT
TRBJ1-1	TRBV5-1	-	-	CASSLGIGGETEAFF	TGCGCCAGCAGCTTAGGCATCGGGGGAGAAACTGAAGCTTTCTTT
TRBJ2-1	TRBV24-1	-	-	CATSAPLTSLGPGSPYNEQFF	TGTGCCACCAGCGCGCCACTTACTAGCTTAGGCCCGGGCTCGCCCTACAATGAGCAGTTCTTC
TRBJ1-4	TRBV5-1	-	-	CASSTAGGAGNEKLFF	TGCGCCAGCAGCACCGCCGGTGGGGCAGGGAATGAAAAACTGTTTTTT
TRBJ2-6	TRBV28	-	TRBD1	CASSSIGGRTSGANVLTF	TGTGCCAGCAGTTCGATAGGGGGCCGCACCTCTGGGGCCAACGTCCTGACTTTC
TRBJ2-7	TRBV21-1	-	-	CASCRGTSGTSYEQYF	TGTGCCAGCTGTCGGGGGACTAGCGGGACCTCCTACGAGCAGTACTTC
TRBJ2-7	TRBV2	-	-	CASSVGGGGRYEQYF	TGTGCCAGCAGTGTTGGTGGGGGGGGCCGGTACGAGCAGTACTTC
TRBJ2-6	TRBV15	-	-	CATSRDTGANVLTF	TGTGCCACCAGCAGAGATACAGGGGCCAACGTCCTGACTTTC
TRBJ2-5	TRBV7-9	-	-	CASSREGGRETQYF	TGTGCCAGCAGCCGTGAGGGGGGGAGAGAGACCCAGTACTTC
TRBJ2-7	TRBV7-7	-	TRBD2	CASSSGLAYEQYF	TGTGCCAGCAGCTCAGGACTAGCCTACGAGCAGTACTTC
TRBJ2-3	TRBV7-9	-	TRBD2	CASSRGLAGVDTQYF	TGTGCCAGCAGCCGGGGACTAGCGGGAGTAGATACGCAGTATTTT
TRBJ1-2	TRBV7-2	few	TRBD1	CASSRTGGDYGYTF	TGTGCCAGCAGTAGGACAGGGGGTGACTATGGCTACACCTTC
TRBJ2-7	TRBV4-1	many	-	CASSLENLSYEQYF	TGCGCCAGCAGCTTGGAGAATCTCTCCTACGAGCAGTACTTC
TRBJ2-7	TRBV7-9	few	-	CASSLASGVGEQYF	TGTGCCAGCAGCTTAGCCTCGGGGGTCGGGGAGCAGTACTTC
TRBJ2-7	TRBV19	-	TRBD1	CASSDRGDEQYF	TGTGCCAGTTCGGACAGGGGCGACGAGCAGTACTTC
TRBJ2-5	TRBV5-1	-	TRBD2	CASSSGLAGVQETQYF	TGCGCCAGCAGCTCGGGACTAGCGGGAGTCCAGGAGACCCAGTACTTC
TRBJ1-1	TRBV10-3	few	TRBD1	CAISQSGTGEAFF	TGTGCCATCAGTCAATCCGGGACAGGCGAAGCTTTCTTT